This TCR beta chain was observed in a study of sequential checkpoint blockade in melanoma. In the study overall: Arm A got nivolumab then ipilimumab; arm B the reverse, 1:1. Maintenance nivolumab came after either treatment sequence.

Treatment given: randomized to nivolumab then ipilimumab (arm A) or the reverse (arm B). No patient had prior DNA-damaging chemotherapy. From thawed PBMCs, live CD3+CD8+ cells negative for CD19 and CD56 were sorted. Germline-derived CDR1 and CDR2 are GTSNPN and SVGIG (reference sequence). V lost 4 bases, J lost 3 bases, and 16 bases lay in between. The CDR3 covers 15 residues. Assay used: immunoSEQ multiplex PCR; TCRdb lists only in-frame clones, some missing. In the table there are 12,000 or so clones, roughly four fifths of which are singletons. Here the sequenced sample was CD8+ T cells sorted from blood (inferred from file names), taken from a patient given nivolumab and ipilimumab in sequence. The V call is TRBV30, the J call TRBJ1-3; TRBD1 is a possible D gene (5 bases). This clonotype was obtained from a human donor with melanoma. The CDR3 region is CAWTETGGSGNTIYF. DNA for the CDR3: TGTGCCTGGACGGAAACCGGGGGAAGTGGAAACACCATATATTTT.